What follows are 31 T cell receptor beta chains derived from one specimen sequenced in a study of T cell repertoires in cytomegalovirus infection. TCRdb recomputed calls from the reads with MiXCR, one row per CDR3 protein. Of 340,000 or so distinct CDR3 sequences listed, about 25% are singletons. Their antigens remain unidentified. This specimen was cultured PBMCs, taken from culture after CMV antigen stimulation. The receptors stem from a human donor in good health (CMV status not recorded). Some clones in this sample may be carry-over from other donors' samples.

The rearrangement joins TRBV7-2 to TRBJ1-2, with D possibly TRBD1 on 6 matching bases. Trimming left V 3 bases short and J 5 bases short, with 22 bases between. CDR1 and CDR2 (germline): SGHTA, FQGNSA. CDR3 length equals 17 residues. The CDR3 sequence is CASSLDLWTDPWYGYTF. In nucleotides, the CDR3 is TGTGCCAGCAGCTTGGATTTATGGACAGACCCTTGGTATGGCTACACCTTC.

The J gene is TRBJ1-2, the V gene TRBV11-2, with D unclear. This CDR3 is built from 13 residues. The germline V gene encodes CDR1 SGHAT and CDR2 FQNNGV. The ends were cut back, 5 bases at V and 2 bases at J, with 9 bases in the middle. CDR3 residues: CASSPDENYGYTF. The CDR3 DNA reads TGTGCCAGCAGCCCGGATGAGAACTATGGCTACACCTTC.

This clonotype was detected a few times. Here the CDR3 reads CASSDRVIQPQHF. In DNA, the CDR3 is TGTGCCAGCAGTGACAGGGTTATTCAGCCCCAGCATTTT. The gene calls are TRBV28 and TRBJ1-5; 7 positions match TRBD1. The CDR3 totals 13 residues. Germline-derived CDR1 and CDR2 are MDHEN and SYDVKM. The J segment lost 6 bases and the V segment lost 5 bases, leaving 4 bases of the junction unmatched. The full variable domain, rest sourced from reference TRBV28 and TRBJ1-5, is DVKVTQSSRYLVKRTGEKVFLECVQDMDHENMFWYRQDPGLGLRLIYFSYDVKMKEKGDIPEGYSVSREKKERFSLILESASTNQTSMYLCASSDRVIQPQHFGDGTRLSIL.

The chain links TRBV10-3 to TRBJ2-2, with D maybe TRBD2 (5 bases). V lost 0 bases and J lost 1, with 9 bases in between. This CDR3 region has 16 residues. The germline V gene has CDR1 ENHRY and CDR2 SYGVKD. The CDR3: CAISESPAGNTGELFF. The CDR3 region has the DNA TGTGCCATCAGTGAGTCGCCGGCGGGGAACACCGGGGAGCTGTTTTTT.

The chain employs TRBV2 and TRBJ2-1; 7 nucleotides agree with TRBD1. J was trimmed by 2 bases and V by 10 bases; bases with no gene match: 8. The CDR3 is 14 residues long. Germline V gene sequence: CDR1 SNHLY, CDR2 FYNNEI. For the CDR3, the DNA is TGTGCCATCATCCGGGACAGTACCTACAATGAGCAGTTCTTC. The encoded protein is CAIIRDSTYNEQFF.

The table lists this clonotype with many counts. The rearrangement uses TRBV7-2 and TRBJ2-1, with D hard to call. Germline V gene data show CDR1 as SGHTA and CDR2 as FQGNSA. This CDR3 comprises 13 residues. Between the trimmed V and J ends, which lost 0 bases and 6 bases, there was a span of 6 bases. CDR3 sequence (DNA): TGTGCCAGCAGCTTAGCGGCCGGCAATGAGCAGTTCTTC. This sequence encodes CASSLAAGNEQFF. The whole variable domain, filled in from reference TRBV7-2 and TRBJ2-1, reads GAGVSQSPSNKVTEKGKDVELRCDPISGHTALYWYRQSLGQGLEFLIYFQGNSAPDKSGLPSDRFSAERTGGSVSTLTIQRTQQEDSAVYLCASSLAAGNEQFFGPGTRLTVL.

This chain uses TRBV20-1 with TRBJ2-1; D ambiguous. CDR3 length: 15 amino acids. Trimming stripped 0 bases from V and 8 bases from J, with 17 bases between. CDR1 is DFQATT and CDR2 is SNEGSKA in the germline V gene (reference sequence). Written as DNA, the CDR3 is TGCAGTGCTAGAGATCGTCCGGACCCTCGCGATGAGCAGTTCTTC. This codes for CSARDRPDPRDEQFF.

This chain connects TRBV6-5 to TRBJ1-2; TRBD1 aligns across 7 bases. Trimming at V came to 5 bases and at J to 4 bases, leaving 10 bases not matched to a gene. Looked up from germline, CDR1 is MNHEY and CDR2 is SVGAGI. The CDR3 runs to 15 residues. The CDR3 region has the DNA TGTGCCAGCAGTCTTCACGGACAGGCCAGCTATGGCTACACCTTC. It translates to CASSLHGQASYGYTF.

This chain connects TRBV6-1 to TRBJ2-7; D remains ambiguous. In germline, CDR1 is MNHNS, CDR2 SASEGT. Trimming stripped 2 bases from V and 7 bases from J, with 15 bases between. The CDR3 length is 14 residues. CDR3 region: CASSEPEKWMEQYV. The DNA of the CDR3 is TGTGCCAGCAGTGAACCGGAAAAGTGGATGGAGCAGTACGTC.

This clonotype was detected only a few times. The rearrangement joins TRBV27 to TRBJ2-7, with unresolved D. Germline loops: CDR1 MNHEY, CDR2 SMNVEV (reference sequence). V lost 8 bases and J 0 bases, leaving 14 bases between the germline ends. The CDR3 contains 14 residues. CDR3 nucleotides: TGTGCCAGCGGGCGGAGCCACAGCTCCTACGAGCAGTACGTC. It is translated as CASGRSHSSYEQYV.

This clonotype was detected many times. The chain links TRBV7-2 to TRBJ1-4, with D hard to call. Per germline, CDR1 SGHTA and CDR2 FQGNSA. There are 15 residues in the CDR3. V lost 5 bases to trimming and J lost 3 bases, with 13 bases between them. Here the CDR3 reads CASSPSEGSNEKLFF. CDR3 DNA sequence: TGTGCCAGCAGCCCGTCGGAGGGCTCTAATGAAAAACTGTTTTTT.

This clonotype was recorded at least ten times. This chain joins TRBV7-8 and TRBJ2-1; 8 positions match TRBD2. Germline assignment: CDR1 SGHVS and CDR2 FQNEAQ. The CDR3 sequence is 17 residues long. The J segment lost 0 bases and the V segment lost 5 bases, leaving 9 bases of the junction unmatched. CDR3 nucleotides: TGTGCCAGCAGCGCTCTAACCGGGACTAGCTCCTACAATGAGCAGTTCTTC. It is translated as CASSALTGTSSYNEQFF.

This clonotype was counted at least ten times. The chain employs TRBV19 and TRBJ2-3, with D maybe TRBD1 (5 bases). The CDR3 runs to 13 residues. From germline, CDR1 is LNHDA and CDR2 SQIVND (reference sequence). V lost 8 bases, J lost 6 bases, and 15 bases lay in between. Here the CDR3 DNA reads TGTGCCAGTTCCCTACGACAGTTCGATACGCAGTATTTT. It translates to CASSLRQFDTQYF.

This clonotype was seen at least ten times. The gene calls are TRBV6-5 and TRBJ2-7; TRBD1 might be the D (6 bases). Germline CDR1 reads MNHEY; CDR2 reads SVGAGI. V lost 2 bases and J 5 bases, leaving 13 bases between the germline ends. The CDR3 consists of 14 residues. The CDR3 here is CASSYNRDQDEQYF. The CDR3 bases are TGTGCCAGCAGTTACAACAGGGACCAAGACGAGCAGTACTTC.

The chain employs TRBV15 and TRBJ2-1; 14 bases are shared with TRBD2. The V gene's germline CDR1 is LNHNV and CDR2 YYDKDF (reference sequence). Trimming removed 1 base from V and 10 bases from J; junction bases left unmatched: 6. The CDR3 length is 16 residues. The CDR3 protein is CATSRGGLAGVEEQFF. CDR3 bases: TGTGCCACCAGCAGAGGGGGACTAGCGGGAGTAGAGGAGCAGTTCTTC. The full variable domain, rest sourced from reference TRBV15 and TRBJ2-1, is DAMVIQNPRYQVTQFGKPVTLSCSQTLNHNVMYWYQQKSSQAPKLLFHYYDKDFNNEADTPDNFQSRRPNTSFCFLDIRSPGLGDTAMYLCATSRGGLAGVEEQFFGPGTRLTVL.

The V call is TRBV6-6, the J call TRBJ1-5, with TRBD1 matching over 8 bases. Unmatched junction bases numbered 6, after V lost 5 bases and J lost 6 bases. The CDR3 extends over 14 amino acids. Germline CDR1 is MNHNY and CDR2 is SVGAGI (reference sequence). This CDR3 is CASSGQGEAQPQHF. DNA of the CDR3: TGTGCCAGCAGTGGACAGGGAGAAGCTCAGCCCCAGCATTTT.

This clonotype was detected many times. The V and J genes are TRBV7-8 and TRBJ1-5; 10 nucleotides match TRBD1. CDR1 SGHVS and CDR2 FQNEAQ come from the germline V gene. The ends lost 3 bases at V and 2 bases at J; junction bases unmatched: 10. The CDR3 has 18 amino acids. The CDR3 spells CASSLGQGSSKGNQPQHF. The CDR3 DNA follows: TGTGCCAGCAGCTTGGGACAGGGGAGTTCAAAAGGCAATCAGCCCCAGCATTTT.

The CDR3: CASSYRGGTDTQYF. The CDR3, as DNA: TGTGCCAGCAGCTATCGAGGGGGCACAGATACGCAGTATTTT. The chain is built from TRBV7-3 and TRBJ2-3; possibly TRBD1 or TRBD2 for D (5 bases each). The germline V gene encodes CDR1 SGHTA and CDR2 FQGTGA. This CDR3 is built from 14 residues. V lost 4 bases and J lost 1, with 9 bases in between.

The chain combines TRBV18 with TRBJ2-3; D not certain. CDR1 and CDR2 from the germline V gene are KGHSH and LQKENI. Between the trimmed V and J ends, which lost 3 bases and 2 bases, there was a span of 15 bases. The CDR3 is made up of 16 amino acids. CDR3 nucleotides: TGTGCCAGCTCACCCCCGAACTCGCCGGTCACAGATACGCAGTATTTT. It is translated as CASSPPNSPVTDTQYF.

This clonotype turned up a few times. The chain uses TRBV12-3 or TRBV12-4 and TRBJ2-2; D may be TRBD1 or TRBD2 (5 bases each). V shed 6 bases and J shed 5 bases, with 7 bases lying between them. This CDR3 has 12 residues. The CDR3 DNA sequence: TGTGCCAGCAGATGGGGGACCGGGGAGCTGTTTTTT. It specifies CASRWGTGELFF.

The chain has TRBV6-1 and TRBJ2-5; unclear D gene. The CDR3 totals 14 residues. CDR1 and CDR2 from the germline V gene are MNHNS and SASEGT. V shed 4 bases and J shed 4 bases, with 13 bases lying between them. The CDR3 here is CASSGNRSPETQYF. CDR3 nucleotide sequence: TGTGCCAGCAGTGGTAACCGATCCCCAGAGACCCAGTACTTC.

The V call is TRBV7-9, the J call TRBJ1-2; perhaps TRBD1 as D (6 bases). V was cut by 5 bases and J by 4 bases, with 20 bases left in between. Germline CDR1 SEHNR, CDR2 FQNEAQ (reference sequence). This CDR3 has 16 amino acids. The CDR3 reads CASSPSPGRGFYGYTF. The CDR3 coding sequence is TGTGCCAGCAGCCCCAGCCCGGGCAGGGGATTCTATGGCTACACCTTC.

The chain recombines TRBV5-6 with TRBJ2-7; TRBD1 matches at 8 bases. Germline loops: CDR1 SGHDT, CDR2 YYEEEE. The CDR3 is 14 residues long. With 4 bases clipped from V and 6 bases from J, the junction kept 9 bases outside the gene matches. This chain's CDR3 is CASSKTDRVTEQYF. Written as DNA, the CDR3 is TGTGCCAGCAGCAAGACGGACAGGGTAACCGAGCAGTACTTC.

The rearrangement uses TRBV12-3 or TRBV12-4 and TRBJ1-5; 7 bases align to TRBD1. The CDR3 totals 16 residues. J lost 3 bases, V lost 5 bases, and 10 bases had no gene match. Here the CDR3 reads CASSSQGGVINQPQHF. CDR3 nucleotide sequence: TGTGCCAGCAGTAGCCAGGGGGGAGTTATCAATCAGCCCCAGCATTTT.

This clonotype has only one observation. The chain employs TRBV7-8 and TRBJ2-3; D is unresolved. The CDR3 has 16 amino acids. With 5 bases removed from V and 3 bases from J, the gap between germline ends came to 18 bases. Germline V lookup: CDR1 SGHVS, CDR2 FQNEAQ. CDR3 sequence: CASSPSWRIRTDTQYF. DNA of the CDR3: TGTGCCAGCAGCCCTAGTTGGCGGATCCGAACAGATACGCAGTATTTT. The whole variable domain, filled in from reference TRBV7-8 and TRBJ2-3, reads GAGVSQSPRYKVAKRGQDVALRCDPISGHVSLFWYQQALGQGPEFLTYFQNEAQLDKSGLPSDRFFAERPEGSVSTLKIQRTQQEDSAVYLCASSPSWRIRTDTQYFGPGTRLTVL.

In this sample, this clonotype turned up many times. V and J are TRBV7-8 and TRBJ2-2, with a possible D match to TRBD1 (5 bases). Per the germline V gene, CDR1 is SGHVS and CDR2 is FQNEAQ. Trimming shortened V by 5 bases and J by 5 bases, and 9 bases separated the two germline ends. CDR3 size: 13 residues. CDR3 loop: CASSTTDTGELFF. CDR3 in DNA: TGTGCCAGCAGCACGACAGATACCGGGGAGCTGTTTTTT. Based on the CDR3 plus reference TRBV7-8 and TRBJ2-2, the full variable domain is GAGVSQSPRYKVAKRGQDVALRCDPISGHVSLFWYQQALGQGPEFLTYFQNEAQLDKSGLPSDRFFAERPEGSVSTLKIQRTQQEDSAVYLCASSTTDTGELFFGEGSRLTVL.

This chain uses TRBV19 with TRBJ1-1, with TRBD1 matching 9 bases. Per germline, CDR1 LNHDA and CDR2 SQIVND (reference sequence). This CDR3 has 13 amino acids. J lost 7 bases, V lost 10 bases, and 10 bases had no gene match. CDR3 region: CATSWTGEREAFF. The CDR3 nucleotides are TGTGCCACCTCATGGACAGGGGAGCGTGAAGCTTTCTTT.

In the case of this clonotype: A read error may be the cause here, since a much bigger clone is one base away. The V gene is TRBV7-8, the J gene TRBJ1-1, with D unclear. Germline CDR1 SGHVS, CDR2 FQNEAQ. The CDR3 contains 14 residues. CDR3 sequence: CTSSPDRLNTEAFF. Written as DNA, the CDR3 is TGTACCAGCAGCCCGGACCGATTAAACACTGAAGCTTTCTTT.

This CDR3 reads CASSLEGTGSYEQYF. The CDR3 DNA reads as TGTGCCAGCAGCTTAGAGGGGACGGGAAGCTACGAGCAGTACTTC. This chain connects TRBV7-6 to TRBJ2-7, with D perhaps assigned TRBD1 or TRBD2 (5 bases each). The V end lost 1 base, the J end lost 3 bases, and 13 bases lay between the germline ends. There are 15 residues in the CDR3. Germline CDR1 is SGHVS and CDR2 is FNYEAQ.

This chain links TRBV6-2 or TRBV6-3 with TRBJ2-4; D could derive from TRBD1 or TRBD2 (6 bases each). The CDR3 is made up of 21 amino acids. Trimming removed 8 bases from V and 0 bases from J, with 32 bases in between. Per germline, CDR1 MNHEY and CDR2 SVGEGT. CDR3 in DNA: TGTGCCAGCGCCCACGGGGGACGACAGGCCTCTCAATTTTTAGCCAAAAACATTCAGTACTTC. Translated: CASAHGGRQASQFLAKNIQYF.

The J gene is TRBJ2-7, the V gene TRBV7-9; 9 nucleotides align to TRBD1. This CDR3 has 16 residues. With V trimmed by 1 base and J by 0 bases, 4 bases remained unmatched. Germline V gives CDR1 SEHNR, CDR2 FQNEAQ (reference sequence). The CDR3 nucleotides read TGTGCCAGCAGCTTAGACCGACAGGGGGTCTCCTACGAGCAGTACTTC. This gives the protein CASSLDRQGVSYEQYF.